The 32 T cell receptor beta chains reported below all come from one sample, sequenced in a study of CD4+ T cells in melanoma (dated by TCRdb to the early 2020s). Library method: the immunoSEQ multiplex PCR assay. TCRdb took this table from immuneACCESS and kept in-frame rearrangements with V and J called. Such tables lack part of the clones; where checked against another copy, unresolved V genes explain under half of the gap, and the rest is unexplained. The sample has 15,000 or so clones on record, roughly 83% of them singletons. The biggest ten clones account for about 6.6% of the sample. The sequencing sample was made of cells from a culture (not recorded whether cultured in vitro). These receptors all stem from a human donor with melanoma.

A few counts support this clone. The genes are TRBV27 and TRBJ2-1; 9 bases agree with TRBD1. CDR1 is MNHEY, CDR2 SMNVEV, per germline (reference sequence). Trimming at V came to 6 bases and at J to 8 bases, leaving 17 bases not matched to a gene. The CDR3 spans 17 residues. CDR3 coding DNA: TGTGCCAGCAGGATTAGAAGCGGGACAGGGACGTTTTATGAGCAGTTCTTC. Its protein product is CASRIRSGTGTFYEQFF.

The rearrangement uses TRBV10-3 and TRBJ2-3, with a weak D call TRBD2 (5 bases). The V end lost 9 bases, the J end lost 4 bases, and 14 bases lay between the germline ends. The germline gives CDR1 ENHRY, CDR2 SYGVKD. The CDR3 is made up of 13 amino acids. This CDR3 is CAMASRGSDTQYF. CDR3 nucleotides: TGTGCCATGGCTAGCCGGGGTTCAGATACGCAGTATTTT.

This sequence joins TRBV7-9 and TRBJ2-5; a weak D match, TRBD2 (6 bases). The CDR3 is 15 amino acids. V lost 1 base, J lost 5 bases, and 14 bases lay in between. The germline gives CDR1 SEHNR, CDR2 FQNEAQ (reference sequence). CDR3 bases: TGTGCCAGCAGCTTAGTCGGCGGCGGGGCGGAGACCCAGTACTTC. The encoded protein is CASSLVGGGAETQYF.

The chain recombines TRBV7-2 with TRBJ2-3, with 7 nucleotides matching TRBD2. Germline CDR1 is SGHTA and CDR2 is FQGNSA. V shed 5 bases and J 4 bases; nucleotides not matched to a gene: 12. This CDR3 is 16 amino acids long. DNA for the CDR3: TGTGCCAGCAGCCCCTTCCACGAGGGAGGGGCAGATACGCAGTATTTT. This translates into CASSPFHEGGADTQYF.

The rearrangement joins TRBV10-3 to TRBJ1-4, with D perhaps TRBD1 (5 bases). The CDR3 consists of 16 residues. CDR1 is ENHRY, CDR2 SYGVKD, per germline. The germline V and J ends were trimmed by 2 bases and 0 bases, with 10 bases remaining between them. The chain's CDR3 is CAISEPTGPTNEKLFF. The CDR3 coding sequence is TGTGCCATCAGTGAGCCTACAGGTCCAACTAATGAAAAACTGTTTTTT.

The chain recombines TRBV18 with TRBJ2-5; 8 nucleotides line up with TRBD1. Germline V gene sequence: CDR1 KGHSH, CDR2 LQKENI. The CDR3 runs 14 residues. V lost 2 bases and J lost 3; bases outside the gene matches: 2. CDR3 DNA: TGTGCCAGCTCACCATCGGACAGGGAAGAGACCCAGTACTTC. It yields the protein CASSPSDREETQYF.

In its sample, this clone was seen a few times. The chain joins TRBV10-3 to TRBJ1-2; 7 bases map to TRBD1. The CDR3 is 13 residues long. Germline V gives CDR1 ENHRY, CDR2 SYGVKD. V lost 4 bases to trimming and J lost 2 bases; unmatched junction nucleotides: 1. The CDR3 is CAISAQGNYGYTF. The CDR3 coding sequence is TGTGCCATCAGTGCACAGGGGAACTATGGCTACACCTTC.

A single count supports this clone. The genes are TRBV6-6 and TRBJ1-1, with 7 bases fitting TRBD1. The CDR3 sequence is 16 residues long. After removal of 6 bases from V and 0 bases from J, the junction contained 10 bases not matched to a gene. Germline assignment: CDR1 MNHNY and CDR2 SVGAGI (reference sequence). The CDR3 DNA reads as TGTGCCAGCAGCCACCATAGGACAGGTCTGAACACTGAAGCTTTCTTT. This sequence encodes CASSHHRTGLNTEAFF.

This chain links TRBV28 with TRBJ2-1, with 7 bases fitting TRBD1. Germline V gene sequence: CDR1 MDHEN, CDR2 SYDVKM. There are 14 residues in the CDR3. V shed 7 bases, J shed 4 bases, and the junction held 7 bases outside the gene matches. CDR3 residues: CASIGTEIYNEQFF. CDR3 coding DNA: TGTGCCAGCATTGGGACAGAGATATACAATGAGCAGTTCTTC. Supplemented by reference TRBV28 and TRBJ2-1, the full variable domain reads DVKVTQSSRYLVKRTGEKVFLECVQDMDHENMFWYRQDPGLGLRLIYFSYDVKMKEKGDIPEGYSVSREKKERFSLILESASTNQTSMYLCASIGTEIYNEQFFGPGTRLTVL.

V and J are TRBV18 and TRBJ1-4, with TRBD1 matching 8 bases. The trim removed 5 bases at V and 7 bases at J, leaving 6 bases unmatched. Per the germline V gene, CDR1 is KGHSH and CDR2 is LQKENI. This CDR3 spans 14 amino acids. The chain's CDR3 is CASSSRGQGEKLFF. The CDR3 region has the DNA TGTGCCAGCTCATCCAGGGGGCAGGGTGAAAAACTGTTTTTT.

The CDR3: CASSLELTGPRGYTF. The CDR3 DNA follows: TGTGCCAGCAGCTTGGAATTAACCGGGCCGCGAGGCTACACCTTC. The rearrangement joins TRBV7-2 to TRBJ1-2; no reliable D call. There are 15 residues in the CDR3. Germline CDR1 SGHTA, CDR2 FQGNSA. The V and J ends lost 3 bases and 8 bases respectively, with 19 bases between them. Full variable domain (remainder filled in from reference TRBV7-2 and TRBJ1-2): GAGVSQSPSNKVTEKGKDVELRCDPISGHTALYWYRQSLGQGLEFLIYFQGNSAPDKSGLPSDRFSAERTGGSVSTLTIQRTQQEDSAVYLCASSLELTGPRGYTFGSGTRLTVV.

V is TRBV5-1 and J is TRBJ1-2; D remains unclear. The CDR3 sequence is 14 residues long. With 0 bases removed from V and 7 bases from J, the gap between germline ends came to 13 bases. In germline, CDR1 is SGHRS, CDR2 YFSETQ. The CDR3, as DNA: TGCGCCAGCAGCTTGGTGAGAGGGTCCGGTGGCTACACCTTC. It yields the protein CASSLVRGSGGYTF.

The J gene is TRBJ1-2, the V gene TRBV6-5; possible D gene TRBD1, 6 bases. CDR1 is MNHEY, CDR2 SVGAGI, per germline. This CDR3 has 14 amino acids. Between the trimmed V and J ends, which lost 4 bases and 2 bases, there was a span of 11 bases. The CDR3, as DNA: TGTGCCAGCAGTTCTGGGGACACAAACTATGGCTACACCTTC. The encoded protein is CASSSGDTNYGYTF.

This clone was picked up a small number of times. The CDR3: CASSLYAGGAIGSGNTIYF. For the CDR3, the DNA is TGTGCCAGCAGCTTATACGCAGGGGGCGCTATCGGCTCTGGAAACACCATATATTTT. The chain has TRBV7-2 and TRBJ1-3, with 8 bases aligning to TRBD1. This CDR3 region has 19 residues. Germline trimming cut 2 bases from V and 0 bases from J; bases unmatched to any gene: 12. Germline V gene lookup returns CDR1 SGHTA and CDR2 FQGNSA.

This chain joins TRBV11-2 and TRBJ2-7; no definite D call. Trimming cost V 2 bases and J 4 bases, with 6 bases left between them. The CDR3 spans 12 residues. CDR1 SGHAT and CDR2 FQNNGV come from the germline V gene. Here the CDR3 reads CASSLKQYEQYF. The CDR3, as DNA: TGTGCCAGCAGCTTAAAACAGTACGAGCAGTACTTC.

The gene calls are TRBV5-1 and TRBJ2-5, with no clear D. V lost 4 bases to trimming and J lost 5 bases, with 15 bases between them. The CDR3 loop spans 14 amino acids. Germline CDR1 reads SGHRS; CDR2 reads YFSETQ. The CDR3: CASSLDPESETQYF. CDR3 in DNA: TGCGCCAGCAGCCTGGACCCCGAGTCCGAGACCCAGTACTTC.

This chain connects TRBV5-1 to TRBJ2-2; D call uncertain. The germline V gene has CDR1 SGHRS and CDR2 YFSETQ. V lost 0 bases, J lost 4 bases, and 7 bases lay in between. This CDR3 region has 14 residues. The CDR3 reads CASSLAPGTGELFF. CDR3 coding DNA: TGCGCCAGCAGCTTGGCCCCGGGCACCGGGGAGCTGTTTTTT.

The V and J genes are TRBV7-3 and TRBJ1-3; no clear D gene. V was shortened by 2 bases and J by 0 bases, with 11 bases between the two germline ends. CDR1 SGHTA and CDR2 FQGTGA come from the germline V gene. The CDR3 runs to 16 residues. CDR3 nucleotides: TGTGCCAGCAGCTTAGGCCCGCGGAACTCTGGAAACACCATATATTTT. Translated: CASSLGPRNSGNTIYF.

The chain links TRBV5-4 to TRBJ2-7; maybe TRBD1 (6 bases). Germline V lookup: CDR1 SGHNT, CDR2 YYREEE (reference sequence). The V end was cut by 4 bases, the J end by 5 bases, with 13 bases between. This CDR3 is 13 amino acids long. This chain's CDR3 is CASSRRQGNEQYF. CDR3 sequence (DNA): TGTGCCAGCAGCCGGAGGCAGGGGAACGAGCAGTACTTC.

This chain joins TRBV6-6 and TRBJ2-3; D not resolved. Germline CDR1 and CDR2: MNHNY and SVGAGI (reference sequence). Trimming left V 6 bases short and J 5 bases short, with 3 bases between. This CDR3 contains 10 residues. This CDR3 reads CASSQDTQYF. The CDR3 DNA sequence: TGTGCCAGCAGCCAAGATACGCAGTATTTT.

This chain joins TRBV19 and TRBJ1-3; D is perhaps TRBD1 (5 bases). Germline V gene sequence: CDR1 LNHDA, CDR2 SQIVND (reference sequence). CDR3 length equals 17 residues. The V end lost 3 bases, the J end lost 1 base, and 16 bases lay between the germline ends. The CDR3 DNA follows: TGTGCCAGTAGTATTCGGCGGACGGGGGGATCTGGAAACACCATATATTTT. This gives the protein CASSIRRTGGSGNTIYF.

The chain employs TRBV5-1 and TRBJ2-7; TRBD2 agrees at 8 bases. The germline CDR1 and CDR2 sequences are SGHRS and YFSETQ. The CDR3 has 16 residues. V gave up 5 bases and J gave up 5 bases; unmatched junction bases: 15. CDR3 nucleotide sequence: TGCGCCAGCAGATCGGAGCGGGGGAGACCAAGTGACGAGCAGTACTTC. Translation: CASRSERGRPSDEQYF.

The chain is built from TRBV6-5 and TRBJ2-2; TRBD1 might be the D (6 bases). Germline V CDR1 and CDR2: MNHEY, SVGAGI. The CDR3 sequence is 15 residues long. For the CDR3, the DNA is TGTGGGACAGCAAGGGGGACCATGAACACCGGGGAGCTGTTTTTT. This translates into CGTARGTMNTGELFF.

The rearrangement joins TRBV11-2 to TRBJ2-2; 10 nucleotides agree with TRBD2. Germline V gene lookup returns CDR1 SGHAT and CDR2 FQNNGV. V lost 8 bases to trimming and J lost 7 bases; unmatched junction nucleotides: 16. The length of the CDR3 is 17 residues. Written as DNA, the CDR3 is TGTGCCAGCCACTTGGAGGGCCTAGCGGGGGTTAGCGGGGAGCTGTTTTTT. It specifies CASHLEGLAGVSGELFF.

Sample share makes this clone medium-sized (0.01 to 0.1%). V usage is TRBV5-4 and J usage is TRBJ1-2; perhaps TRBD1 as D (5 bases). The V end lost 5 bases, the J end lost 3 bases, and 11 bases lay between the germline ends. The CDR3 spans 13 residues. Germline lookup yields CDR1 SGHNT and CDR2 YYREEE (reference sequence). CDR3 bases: TGTGCCAGCAGGCCCCAGGGTGACTATGGCTACACCTTC. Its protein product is CASRPQGDYGYTF. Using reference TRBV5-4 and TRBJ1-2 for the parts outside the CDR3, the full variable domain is ETGVTQSPTHLIKTRGQQVTLRCSSQSGHNTVSWYQQALGQGPQFIFQYYREEENGRGNFPPRFSGLQFPNYSSELNVNALELDDSALYLCASRPQGDYGYTFGSGTRLTVV.

For the CDR3, the DNA is TGTGCCATCAGGAGGGGGGGTCCCTCGAGGGATACGCAGTATTTT. Translated, it gives CAIRRGGPSRDTQYF. J is TRBJ2-3 and V is TRBV10-3; possible D gene TRBD2, 7 bases. V dropped 6 bases and J dropped 6 bases, with 19 bases sitting between them. Germline loops: CDR1 ENHRY, CDR2 SYGVKD. This CDR3 spans 15 amino acids.

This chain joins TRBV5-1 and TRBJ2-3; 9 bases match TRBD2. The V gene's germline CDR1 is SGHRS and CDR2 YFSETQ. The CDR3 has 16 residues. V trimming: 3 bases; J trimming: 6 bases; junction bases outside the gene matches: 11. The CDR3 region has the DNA TGCGCCAGCAGCTGGGCCGTAGCGCTAGCGGGGGATACGCAGTATTTT. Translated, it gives CASSWAVALAGDTQYF.

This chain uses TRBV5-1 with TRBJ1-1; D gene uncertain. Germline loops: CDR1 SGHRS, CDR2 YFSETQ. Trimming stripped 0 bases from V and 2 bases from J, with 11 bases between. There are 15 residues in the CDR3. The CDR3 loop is CASSLAGRGNTEAFF. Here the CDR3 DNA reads TGCGCCAGCAGCTTGGCCGGAAGAGGTAACACTGAAGCTTTCTTT.

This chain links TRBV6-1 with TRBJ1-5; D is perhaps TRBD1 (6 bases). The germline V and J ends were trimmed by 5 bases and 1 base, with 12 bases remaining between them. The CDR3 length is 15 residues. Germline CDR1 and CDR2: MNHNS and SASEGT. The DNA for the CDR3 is TGTGCCAGCAGTCAAGGGGGTAAGAGCAATCAGCCCCAGCATTTT. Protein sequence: CASSQGGKSNQPQHF.

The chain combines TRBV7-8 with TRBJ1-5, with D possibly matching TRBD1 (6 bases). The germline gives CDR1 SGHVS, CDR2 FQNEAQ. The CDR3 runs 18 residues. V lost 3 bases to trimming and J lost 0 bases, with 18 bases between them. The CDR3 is CASSLGGPVEYSNQPQHF. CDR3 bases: TGTGCCAGCAGCTTGGGGGGGCCGGTCGAATATAGCAATCAGCCCCAGCATTTT.

As DNA, the CDR3 is TGCGCCAGCAGCCCCGCTAGCGTTAGCGGGGGGGCCTTAAAGACCCAGTACTTC. It codes for CASSPASVSGGALKTQYF. The chain employs TRBV5-1 and TRBJ2-5, with 11 bases lining up with TRBD2. The CDR3 totals 18 residues. Germline loops: CDR1 SGHRS, CDR2 YFSETQ. With 4 bases clipped from V and 6 bases from J, the junction kept 17 bases outside the gene matches.

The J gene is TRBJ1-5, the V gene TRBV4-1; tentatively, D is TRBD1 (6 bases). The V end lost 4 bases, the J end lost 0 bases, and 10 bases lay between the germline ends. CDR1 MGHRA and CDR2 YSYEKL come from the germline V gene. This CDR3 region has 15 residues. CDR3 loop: CASSPTGNSNQPQHF. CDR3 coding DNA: TGCGCCAGCAGCCCCACAGGGAATAGCAATCAGCCCCAGCATTTT.